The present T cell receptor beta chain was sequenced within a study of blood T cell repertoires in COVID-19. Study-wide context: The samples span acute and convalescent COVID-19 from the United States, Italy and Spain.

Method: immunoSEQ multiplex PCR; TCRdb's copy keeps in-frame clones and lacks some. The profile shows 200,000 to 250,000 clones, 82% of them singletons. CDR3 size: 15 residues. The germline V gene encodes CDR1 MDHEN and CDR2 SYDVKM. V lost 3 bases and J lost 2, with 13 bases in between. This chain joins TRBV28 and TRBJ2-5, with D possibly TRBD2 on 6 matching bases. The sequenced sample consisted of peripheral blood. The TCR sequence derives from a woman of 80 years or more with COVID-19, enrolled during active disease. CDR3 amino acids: CASSFPGSRQETQYF. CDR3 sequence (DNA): TGTGCCAGCAGTTTTCCCGGGAGTAGGCAAGAGACCCAGTACTTC.